Listed here is a single T cell receptor beta chain. Method: immunoSEQ multiplex PCR; TCRdb's copy keeps in-frame clones and lacks some. The table has 80,000 or so clones, approximately 75% seen once. This sample is drawn from a study of technical replicates of blood from a few donors. Germline values: CDR1 SGHNT, CDR2 YYREEE (reference sequence). There are 12 residues in the CDR3. Trimming stripped 5 bases from V and 7 bases from J, with 9 bases between. V gene TRBV5-4 combines with J gene TRBJ2-2; a weak D match, TRBD2 (6 bases). The sequence came from a human donor in good health. Some clones in this sample may be carry-over from other donors' samples. Material: PBMCs. CDR3 loop: CASRRDYGELFF. The CDR3 DNA follows: TGTGCCAGCAGGCGGGATTACGGGGAGCTGTTTTTT.